The 15 T cell receptor beta chains below come from one sample, sequenced in a study of vaccination and CD4 T cells after COVID-19. The treatment was: roughly 10-day PBMC culture with coronavirus spike peptide pools or control peptides (ViraFEST assay). No antigen has been identified for these receptors. Cultured CD4+ T cell DNA underwent sequencing with the Oncomine TCR Beta short-read assay. TCRdb reprocessed the PCR reads with MiXCR, giving one entry per CDR3 protein. This sample has over 10,000 distinct CDR3 sequences, with roughly 76% found just once. The sequenced sample consisted of CD4+ T cells from blood, cultured in vitro. The receptors derive from a human donor who had recovered from COVID-19.

The J gene is TRBJ1-5, the V gene TRBV12-3 or TRBV12-4; maybe TRBD1 (6 bases). The CDR3 is 14 amino acids. V lost 3 bases to trimming and J lost 2 bases, with 8 bases between them. The CDR3 protein is CASSLGAGNQPQHF. The CDR3 DNA reads TGTGCCAGCAGTTTGGGGGCAGGCAATCAGCCCCAGCATTTT.

The J gene is TRBJ2-2, the V gene TRBV19, with 9 bases fitting TRBD1. CDR1 and CDR2 from the germline V gene are LNHDA and SQIVND (reference sequence). The CDR3 has 17 residues. Trimming took 3 bases from V and 3 from J; bases not matched to a gene: 8. CDR3 sequence: CASSMGRDRVYTGELFF. CDR3 in DNA: TGTGCCAGTAGTATGGGTAGGGACAGGGTGTACACCGGGGAGCTGTTTTTT. Together with reference TRBV19 and TRBJ2-2, the CDR3 gives the full variable domain: DGGITQSPKYLFRKEGQNVTLSCEQNLNHDAMYWYRQDPGQGLRLIYYSQIVNDFQKGDIAEGYSVSREKKESFPLTVTSAQKNPTAFYLCASSMGRDRVYTGELFFGEGSRLTVL.

V is TRBV7-9 and J is TRBJ1-1, with TRBD1 matching over 10 bases. Per germline, CDR1 SEHNR and CDR2 FQNEAQ (reference sequence). J gave up 4 bases and V 3 bases, and 5 bases lay outside the gene matches. The CDR3 sequence is 15 residues long. Here the CDR3 reads CASSFRQGASTEAFF. As DNA, the CDR3 is TGTGCCAGCAGCTTCAGACAGGGGGCAAGCACTGAAGCTTTCTTT.

The rearrangement uses TRBV19 and TRBJ1-5; 7 bases are shared with TRBD1. V was pared by 5 bases and J by 4 bases, with 8 bases of the junction left unmatched. The CDR3 contains 15 residues. Germline V gene lookup returns CDR1 LNHDA and CDR2 SQIVND (reference sequence). CDR3: CASSGEGAGNQPQHF. The CDR3 DNA reads TGTGCCAGTAGTGGGGAGGGGGCTGGAAATCAGCCCCAGCATTTT. The entire variable domain, with the rest obtained from reference TRBV19 and TRBJ1-5, is as follows: DGGITQSPKYLFRKEGQNVTLSCEQNLNHDAMYWYRQDPGQGLRLIYYSQIVNDFQKGDIAEGYSVSREKKESFPLTVTSAQKNPTAFYLCASSGEGAGNQPQHFGDGTRLSIL.

The chain combines TRBV28 with TRBJ1-5, with D possibly matching TRBD1 (6 bases). Trimming removed 3 bases at V and 4 bases at J, with 13 bases between. Germline V gene data show CDR1 as MDHEN and CDR2 as SYDVKM. CDR3 size: 15 residues. The CDR3 protein is CASSLRGAGNQPQHF. In DNA form, the CDR3 reads TGTGCCAGCAGTTTGCGGGGGGCGGGTAATCAGCCCCAGCATTTT.

This chain joins TRBV28 and TRBJ1-2; 12 bases agree with TRBD1. From germline, CDR1 is MDHEN and CDR2 SYDVKM. CDR3 length: 18 residues. With 8 bases clipped from V and 4 bases from J, the junction kept 17 bases outside the gene matches. The DNA of the CDR3 is TGTGCCAGCCTACCTTCGGGGACAGGGGGCGCCCCGGGCTATGGCTACACCTTC. Translating gives CASLPSGTGGAPGYGYTF.

The chain employs TRBV6-5 and TRBJ2-7, with D maybe TRBD1 (5 bases). V shed 3 bases and J shed 7 bases, with 16 bases lying between them. Germline CDR1 MNHEY, CDR2 SVGAGI. CDR3 length: 14 residues. The CDR3 nucleotides are TGTGCCAGCAGTTATTTTGGGGCCTTGGTTGAGCAGTACTTC. Translated, it gives CASSYFGALVEQYF.

This rearrangement joins TRBV27 to TRBJ1-2; the match to TRBD1 covers 7 bases. V shed 5 bases and J 4 bases; nucleotides not matched to a gene: 7. The CDR3 contains 14 residues. Germline-derived CDR1 and CDR2 are MNHEY and SMNVEV (reference sequence). The CDR3 DNA is TGTGCCAGCAGTGGGGACAGACGTTTCTATGGCTACACCTTC. This codes for CASSGDRRFYGYTF.

V is TRBV2 and J is TRBJ1-2; 7 positions agree with TRBD1. V lost 6 bases and J lost 4; bases outside the gene matches: 14. CDR3 length: 16 amino acids. Per germline, CDR1 SNHLY and CDR2 FYNNEI. This CDR3 reads CASRKGQSFVIYGYTF. The CDR3 region has the DNA TGTGCCAGCAGAAAGGGACAGTCCTTTGTGATCTATGGCTACACCTTC. The whole variable domain, filled in from reference TRBV2 and TRBJ1-2, reads EPEVTQTPSHQVTQMGQEVILRCVPISNHLYFYWYRQILGQKVEFLVSFYNNEISEKSEIFDDQFSVERPDGSNFTLKIRSTKLEDSAMYFCASRKGQSFVIYGYTFGSGTRLTVV.

The chain is built from TRBV15 and TRBJ1-2; tentatively, D is TRBD1 (6 bases). The length of the CDR3 is 15 residues. CDR1 LNHNV and CDR2 YYDKDF come from the germline V gene (reference sequence). Deletions cut 4 bases from V and 0 bases from J, with 12 bases between. As DNA, the CDR3 is TGTGCCACCAGCAATCTTAAGGGGGCTAACTATGGCTACACCTTC. Translated, it gives CATSNLKGANYGYTF.

This sequence joins TRBV30 and TRBJ1-1, with D possibly matching TRBD1 (5 bases). The V gene's germline CDR1 is GTSNPN and CDR2 SVGIG (reference sequence). V was clipped by 3 bases and J by 3 bases, with 11 bases between them. The CDR3 has 13 amino acids. CDR3 DNA sequence: TGTGCCTGGAGGGACACCGGGGACACTGAAGCTTTCTTT. It yields the protein CAWRDTGDTEAFF.

CDR3 bases: TGTGCCAGTAATCCCTCTGGAGGGTTTAACTATGGCTACACCTTC. Its translation is CASNPSGGFNYGYTF. The chain recombines TRBV19 with TRBJ1-2; D call uncertain. Germline V gene data show CDR1 as LNHDA and CDR2 as SQIVND (reference sequence). The V gene lost 7 bases and the J gene lost 1 base, with 16 bases spanning the gap. This CDR3 contains 15 residues.

This clonotype was counted a few times. The chain joins TRBV19 to TRBJ1-6; D unclear. Germline V gene data show CDR1 as LNHDA and CDR2 as SQIVND (reference sequence). The V end lost 3 bases, the J end lost 7 bases, and 4 bases lay between the germline ends. The CDR3 has 12 residues. The CDR3 spells CASSIQNSPLHF. As DNA, the CDR3 is TGTGCCAGTAGTATTCAGAATTCACCCCTCCACTTT. The variable domain in full, completed from reference TRBV19 and TRBJ1-6, reads DGGITQSPKYLFRKEGQNVTLSCEQNLNHDAMYWYRQDPGQGLRLIYYSQIVNDFQKGDIAEGYSVSREKKESFPLTVTSAQKNPTAFYLCASSIQNSPLHFGNGTRLTVT.

This clonotype was observed once. The junction departs from the called germline gene at one end, perhaps through a read error. This chain uses TRBV15 with TRBJ2-7; TRBD1 aligns across 10 bases. Germline CDR1 and CDR2: LNHNV and YYDKDF (reference sequence). CDR3 length equals 16 residues. Here the CDR3 reads CVTSRSLGQGINEQYF. CDR3 in DNA: TGTGTCACCAGCAGATCCTTGGGACAGGGGATCAACGAGCAGTACTTC.

The rearrangement links TRBV12-3 or TRBV12-4 to TRBJ2-5; tentatively, D is TRBD2 (6 bases). The CDR3 runs to 14 residues. Trimming pared 4 bases from V and 5 bases from J, leaving 14 bases between. The CDR3 nucleotides are TGTGCCAGCAGTTGGGGACTGCCATCGGAGACCCAGTACTTC. It yields the protein CASSWGLPSETQYF.